This T cell receptor beta chain is from a study of identical twins. This clonotype was seen more than once but under ten times. Between the trimmed V and J ends, which lost 6 bases and 5 bases, there was a span of 17 bases. The CDR3 is made up of 15 amino acids. Germline lookup yields CDR1 KGHSH and CDR2 LQKENI. TCRdb used MiXCR to reprocess the 5' RACE reads, holding one entry per CDR3 protein. The sample carries 600,000 to 700,000 distinct CDR3 sequences, around 21% recorded once. These data also formed part of another study, on T cells expressing NK-cell markers.

The sample consisted of PBMCs. The chain links TRBV18 to TRBJ2-1; D might be TRBD2 (6 bases). This clonotype was sampled from a woman under 30 in good health. The CDR3 nucleotides are TGTGCCAGCTCTGAGCGGGCCGCACTCGACAATGAGCAGTTCTTC. This gives the protein CASSERAALDNEQFF.